The rows below give T cell receptor beta chains drawn from one sample of a study of blood T cell repertoires in COVID-19. This table comes from immunoSEQ multiplex PCR, and its TCRdb copy is limited to in-frame clones, with some not included. The sample lists some 100,000 clones, around 89% occurring once. The sample taken for sequencing was peripheral blood. The receptors derive from a human donor in a cohort sampled during active COVID-19. Both conserved end residues are part of each CDR3. D genes are given only for firm matches. The listing skips clone size in some rows; elsewhere it reads once, few, many or a size class.

clone_size	d_call	v_call	j_call	cdr3_aa	cdr3_nt
-	-	TRBV5-6	TRBJ2-5	CASSLALGETQYF	TGTGCCAGCAGCTTGGCCCTAGGAGAGACCCAGTACTTC
-	TRBD2	TRBV3-1/TRBV3-2	TRBJ2-1	CASSPGLAEYNEQFF	TGTGCCAGCAGCCCCGGACTAGCGGAATACAATGAGCAGTTCTTC
-	TRBD1	TRBV5-1	TRBJ1-1	CASKGDRENTEAFF	TGCGCCAGCAAAGGGGACAGGGAGAACACTGAAGCTTTCTTT
-	-	TRBV9	TRBJ2-2	CASSVAPGLNTGELFF	TGTGCCAGCAGCGTAGCGCCGGGACTTAACACCGGGGAGCTGTTTTTT
-	TRBD2	TRBV11-3	TRBJ2-1	CASSLVSSGALGEQFF	TGTGCCAGCAGCTTAGTAAGTAGCGGGGCCCTTGGTGAGCAGTTCTTC
-	-	TRBV25-1	TRBJ2-7	CASSDSGLAYEQYF	TGTGCCAGCAGTGATTCCGGTCTCGCCTACGAGCAGTACTTC
-	-	TRBV5-5	TRBJ2-1	CASSRTGMEQFF	TGTGCCAGCAGCCGTACGGGGATGGAGCAGTTCTTC
-	TRBD1	TRBV2	TRBJ2-6	CASSGRTDRVYSGANVLTF	TGTGCCAGCAGTGGAAGGACGGACAGGGTTTACTCTGGGGCCAACGTCCTGACTTTC
-	TRBD2	TRBV19	TRBJ2-1	CASKGLAGGMEQFF	TGTGCCAGTAAAGGACTAGCGGGGGGGATGGAGCAGTTCTTC
-	-	TRBV6-6	TRBJ1-2	CASNPSPNYGYTF	TGTGCCAGCAATCCGAGCCCTAACTATGGCTACACCTTC
-	-	TRBV7-9	TRBJ1-1	CASSLVGATEAFF	TGTGCCAGCAGCTTAGTAGGGGCAACTGAAGCTTTCTTT
-	-	TRBV7-6	TRBJ2-5	CASSLLGGAGETQYF	TGTGCCAGCAGCTTACTGGGCGGGGCGGGGGAGACCCAGTACTTC
-	TRBD1	TRBV10-2	TRBJ1-2	CASARDSYGYTF	TGCGCCAGCGCCCGGGACAGCTATGGCTACACCTTC
-	TRBD1	TRBV18	TRBJ1-2	CASSLRDRGLMVYGYTF	TGTGCCAGCTCACTCCGGGACAGGGGCCTGATGGTCTATGGCTACACCTTC
-	TRBD2	TRBV14	TRBJ2-7	CASSPLAGGHSYEQYF	TGTGCCAGCAGCCCGCTAGCGGGGGGACACTCCTACGAGCAGTACTTC
-	-	TRBV6-5	TRBJ2-2	CASSLGAGELFF	TGTGCCAGCAGTTTAGGGGCCGGGGAGCTGTTTTTT
-	-	TRBV12-3/TRBV12-4	TRBJ2-3	CASSRGLDTQYF	TGTGCCAGCAGCCGGGGGTTAGATACGCAGTATTTT
once	-	TRBV4-3	TRBJ2-3	CASSQVRDRLYF	TGCGCCAGCAGCCAAGTGCGGGACCGCCTGTATTTT
-	-	TRBV4-2	TRBJ1-2	CASSQTVTGNDYGYTF	TGTGCCAGCAGCCAAACAGTTACAGGGAACGACTATGGCTACACCTTC
-	-	TRBV5-1	TRBJ1-1	CASSPAVGAPNTEAFF	TGCGCCAGCAGCCCAGCAGTTGGGGCGCCGAACACTGAAGCTTTCTTT
-	-	TRBV3-1/TRBV3-2	TRBJ2-7	CASSHSGLEQYF	TGTGCCAGCAGCCACTCAGGACTCGAGCAGTACTTC
-	-	TRBV7-9	TRBJ1-6	CASSLAWRGPLHF	TGTGCCAGCAGCTTAGCGTGGAGGGGACCCCTCCACTTT
-	-	TRBV5-1	TRBJ2-2	CATGDGRSTGELFF	TGCGCCACAGGGGACGGGAGGTCCACCGGGGAGCTGTTTTTT
-	-	TRBV10-3	TRBJ1-4	CAIRRTDNEKLFF	TGTGCCATCAGAAGGACTGATAATGAAAAACTGTTTTTT
-	-	TRBV5-6	TRBJ1-5	CASSLGRKQPQHF	TGTGCCAGCAGCTTGGGCAGGAAACAGCCCCAGCATTTT
-	-	TRBV5-6	TRBJ2-1	CASSLLGQSYNEQFF	TGTGCCAGCAGCTTGTTGGGGCAGAGCTACAATGAGCAGTTCTTC
-	TRBD2	TRBV28	TRBJ2-7	CASSLTGTSAYEQYF	TGTGCCAGCAGTTTAACGGGGACTAGCGCCTACGAGCAGTACTTC
once	-	TRBV19	TRBJ1-6	CASSTLNPFGPLHF	TGTGCCAGTAGTACTCTCAACCCTTTCGGTCCCCTCCACTTT
-	-	TRBV6-5	TRBJ2-2	CASSYSWRIIGELFF	TGTGCCAGCAGTTACTCCTGGCGGATAATCGGGGAGCTGTTTTTT
-	TRBD1	TRBV5-1	TRBJ1-1	CATYPGTVNTEAFF	TGCGCCACCTACCCCGGGACAGTGAACACTGAAGCTTTCTTT
-	-	TRBV7-2	TRBJ2-1	CASSLAPVYNEQFF	TGTGCCAGCAGCTTAGCGCCAGTTTACAATGAGCAGTTCTTC
once	-	TRBV6-1	TRBJ2-3	CASSEFGDTQYF	TGTGCCAGCAGTGAGTTTGGCGATACGCAGTATTTT
-	TRBD1	TRBV5-1	TRBJ1-4	CASSRGQGAGSGEKLFF	TGCGCCAGCAGCCGGGGACAGGGGGCAGGATCGGGCGAAAAACTGTTTTTT
-	TRBD2	TRBV4-2	TRBJ2-5	CASSQEAVAGGETQYF	TGTGCCAGCAGCCAAGAGGCGGTCGCGGGGGGAGAGACCCAGTACTTC
few	TRBD1	TRBV7-3	TRBJ2-7	CASSLGTGGDQSYEQYF	TGTGCCAGCAGCCTGGGGACAGGGGGAGACCAATCCTACGAGCAGTACTTC
-	-	TRBV19	TRBJ1-5	CASALGGGNQPQHF	TGTGCCAGTGCCCTGGGGGGTGGAAATCAGCCCCAGCATTTT
-	-	TRBV12-3/TRBV12-4	TRBJ2-3	CASSTNQQGTQYF	TGTGCCAGCAGTACTAACCAGCAGGGTACGCAGTATTTT
-	TRBD2	TRBV9	TRBJ2-1	CASSVVGGGYNEQFF	TGTGCCAGCAGCGTAGTTGGGGGAGGGTACAATGAGCAGTTCTTC
once	TRBD1	TRBV5-1	TRBJ2-3	CASSWTGSTDTQYF	TGCGCCAGCAGCTGGACAGGAAGCACAGATACGCAGTATTTT
-	TRBD1	TRBV5-5	TRBJ1-3	CASSLDGTALGLRNTIYF	TGTGCCAGCAGCTTGGACGGGACAGCCCTTGGGTTGAGAAACACCATATATTTT
-	TRBD1	TRBV7-2	TRBJ2-7	CASSLDGTGPQYF	TGTGCCAGCAGCTTAGACGGGACAGGGCCGCAGTACTTC
-	TRBD1	TRBV6-6	TRBJ1-4	CASSRRQGEEKLFF	TGTGCCAGCAGTCGCCGACAGGGGGAAGAAAAACTGTTTTTT
-	-	TRBV7-2	TRBJ2-1	CASSFNRDNEQFF	TGTGCCAGCAGCTTTAATCGGGACAATGAGCAGTTCTTC
-	-	TRBV6-2/TRBV6-3	TRBJ2-3	CASSYSSRGGTDTQYF	TGTGCCAGCAGTTACTCGAGCAGGGGTGGCACAGATACGCAGTATTTT
-	-	TRBV6-5	TRBJ1-2	CASSSPGSSNYGYTF	TGTGCCAGCAGCTCTCCCGGGTCCTCAAACTATGGCTACACCTTC
-	-	TRBV5-4	TRBJ1-6	CASSYLRGGNSPLHF	TGTGCCAGCAGCTATCTCAGAGGAGGGAATTCACCCCTCCACTTT
-	-	TRBV6-5	TRBJ1-3	CASSYVGGQSGNTIYF	TGTGCCAGCAGTTATGTCGGGGGGCAATCAGGAAACACCATATATTTT
-	TRBD2	TRBV11-2	TRBJ2-5	CASSFLAGGQETQYF	TGTGCCAGCAGCTTCTTAGCGGGGGGACAAGAGACCCAGTACTTC
-	TRBD1	TRBV18	TRBJ1-2	CASSPPEGAYGYTF	TGTGCCAGCTCACCACCGGAGGGGGCCTATGGCTACACCTTC
-	-	TRBV7-8	TRBJ2-1	CASSLGPFYYNEQFF	TGTGCCAGCAGCTTAGGCCCTTTCTACTACAATGAGCAGTTCTTC
-	TRBD2	TRBV20-1	TRBJ2-5	CSASSSSGGARETQYF	TGCAGTGCTAGTAGTTCTAGCGGGGGGGCGAGAGAGACCCAGTACTTC
-	TRBD2	TRBV5-5	TRBJ2-2	CASSLKAGGRTGELFF	TGTGCCAGCAGCTTGAAGGCGGGGGGCCGCACCGGGGAGCTGTTTTTT
once	-	TRBV9	TRBJ2-7	CASSPRVYSYEQYF	TGTGCCAGCAGCCCGAGGGTCTACTCCTACGAGCAGTACTTC
-	-	TRBV7-2	TRBJ2-5	CASSIVGVGGKETQYF	TGTGCCAGCAGCATCGTAGGGGTCGGCGGAAAAGAGACCCAGTACTTC
-	TRBD2	TRBV5-1	TRBJ2-1	CASSLSLREGEQFF	TGCGCCAGCAGCTTGTCCCTCAGGGAGGGTGAGCAGTTCTTC